This TCR beta chain appears in the sequencing data of a study of brain T cells in children with intractable seizures. Repertoires were generated with immunoSEQ multiplex PCR, while TCRdb's copy carries only in-frame clones and drops some. The sample lists about 80,000 clones, roughly 89% seen once, with roughly 25% in the top ten. CDR1 and CDR2 from the germline V gene are MNHEY and SMNVEV (reference sequence). This CDR3 region has 13 residues. V dropped 5 bases and J dropped 4; count of bases not matched to a gene: 4. This receptor was obtained from a girl aged 2 to 10 with Rasmussen encephalitis and intractable seizures. The sequenced sample was peripheral blood, obtained at surgery. The chain combines TRBV27 with TRBJ2-5; 7 bases match TRBD1. CDR3 sequence (DNA): TGTGCCAGCAGTAACAGGGGCGGAGAGACCCAGTACTTC. It is translated as CASSNRGGETQYF.